This T cell receptor beta chain originates from a study of T cells after yellow fever vaccination. This clonotype was recorded many times. Each CDR3 protein is one row after TCRdb ran MiXCR on the 5' RACE reads. This sample has about 150,000 distinct CDR3 sequences, with approximately 6.2% found just once. The germline CDR1 and CDR2 sequences are DFQATT and SNEGSKA (reference sequence). V shed 2 bases, J shed 5 bases, and the junction held 7 bases outside the gene matches. This CDR3 contains 14 residues. The specimen comprised CD4+ T cells sorted from PBMCs, sampled on the day of the first yellow fever vaccination. The V and J genes are TRBV20-1 and TRBJ2-5; 8 nucleotides line up with TRBD2. The clonotype originates from a man aged 18-30 years who received the YFV17D yellow fever vaccine. This CDR3 is CSARTTTSAETQYF. CDR3 nucleotide sequence: TGCAGTGCTAGAACAACGACTAGCGCGGAGACCCAGTACTTC.